These T cell receptor beta chains were read from a single sample in a study of regulatory T cells in long-lasting Graves disease. TCRdb recomputed calls from the multiplex PCR reads with MiXCR, one row per CDR3 protein. The top ten clones hold 10% of a sample with roughly 500,000 distinct CDR3 sequences, roughly 13% of them seen once. The sample also formed part of further work on T cells in Graves' hyperthyroidism and ophthalmopathy.

This specimen was peripheral blood mononuclear cells (PBMCs), taken at new diagnosis, from a patient treated with antithyroid drugs. Receptors originate from a man in his thirties or forties with Graves disease. Both conserved end residues are part of each CDR3. A D gene is named only where the DNA matches it firmly. Rows give clone size only sometimes, using once, few, many, or a class for an expanded clone.

size: many
V: TRBV20-1
D: NA
J: TRBJ2-7
CDR3: CSADKGPPYEQYF
DNA: TGCAGTGCGGACAAGGGGCCCCCCTACGAGCAGTACTTC

size: many
V: TRBV6-2/TRBV6-3
D: NA
J: TRBJ2-1
CDR3: CASSYSGGVGYNEQFF
DNA: TGTGCCAGCAGTTACTCAGGAGGGGTTGGTTACAATGAGCAGTTCTTC

size: many
V: TRBV7-2
D: TRBD1
J: TRBJ1-2
CDR3: CASSVQGGANYGYTF
DNA: TGTGCCAGCAGCGTCCAAGGGGGCGCTAACTATGGCTACACCTTC

size: NA
V: TRBV6-2/TRBV6-3
D: TRBD2
J: TRBJ2-1
CDR3: CASSYILSGKGEQFF
DNA: TGTGCCAGCAGTTACATTCTTAGCGGGAAAGGTGAGCAGTTCTTC

size: few
V: TRBV7-9
D: TRBD1
J: TRBJ1-5
CDR3: CASSFVGTGGGNQPQHF
DNA: TGTGCCAGCAGCTTCGTTGGGACAGGGGGCGGCAATCAGCCCCAGCATTTT

size: many
V: TRBV20-1
D: TRBD2
J: TRBJ2-1
CDR3: CSAPGTSGSNEQFF
DNA: TGCAGTGCTCCCGGGACTAGCGGGAGCAATGAGCAGTTCTTC

size: few
V: TRBV7-3
D: NA
J: TRBJ2-6
CDR3: CASSLSGTLSSGANVLTF
DNA: TGTGCCAGCAGCTTAAGTGGGACTTTGAGCTCTGGGGCCAACGTCCTGACTTTC

size: many
V: TRBV12-3/TRBV12-4
D: TRBD1
J: TRBJ2-7
CDR3: CASSYGQGAYEQYF
DNA: TGTGCCAGCAGTTACGGACAGGGGGCCTACGAGCAGTACTTC

size: few
V: TRBV29-1
D: TRBD1
J: TRBJ2-1
CDR3: CSGSDREHNEQFF
DNA: TGCAGCGGGTCGGACAGGGAACACAATGAGCAGTTCTTC

size: few
V: TRBV19
D: NA
J: TRBJ1-2
CDR3: CASLDSNYGYTF
DNA: TGTGCCAGTTTGGACAGTAACTATGGCTACACCTTC

size: few
V: TRBV9
D: NA
J: TRBJ2-3
CDR3: CASSGSGNTGDTQYF
DNA: TGTGCCAGCAGCGGCTCGGGGAATACTGGAGATACGCAGTATTTT

size: few
V: TRBV19
D: TRBD2
J: TRBJ2-1
CDR3: CASSSGASGRPPGYNEQFF
DNA: TGTGCCAGTAGTAGCGGCGCTAGCGGGAGACCCCCAGGGTACAATGAGCAGTTCTTC

size: many
V: TRBV11-2
D: TRBD2
J: TRBJ2-1
CDR3: CASSFPFPTSGRKKDEQFF
DNA: TGTGCCAGCAGCTTCCCATTTCCGACTAGCGGGAGAAAGAAGGATGAGCAGTTCTTC

size: many
V: TRBV27
D: TRBD2
J: TRBJ2-3
CDR3: CASSLFAGVTDTQYF
DNA: TGTGCCAGCAGTTTATTTGCGGGAGTCACAGATACGCAGTATTTT

size: many
V: TRBV12-3/TRBV12-4
D: NA
J: TRBJ1-2
CDR3: CASSLRTYYGYTF
DNA: TGTGCCAGCAGTTTAAGGACCTACTATGGCTACACCTTC

size: NA
V: TRBV7-3
D: TRBD2
J: TRBJ2-7
CDR3: CASSLGPREAGSGEQYF
DNA: TGTGCCAGCAGCTTAGGACCCCGGGAGGCAGGCAGCGGCGAGCAGTACTTC

size: many
V: TRBV12-3/TRBV12-4
D: NA
J: TRBJ2-7
CDR3: CASSGTQGRSSYEQYF
DNA: TGTGCCAGCAGCGGCACTCAGGGGAGGTCCTCCTACGAGCAGTACTTC

size: many
V: TRBV12-3/TRBV12-4
D: NA
J: TRBJ2-6
CDR3: CASSIYGGLAGANVLTF
DNA: TGTGCCAGCAGTATTTACGGGGGCTTGGCTGGGGCCAACGTCCTGACTTTC

size: many
V: TRBV2
D: NA
J: TRBJ2-3
CDR3: CASSAGETDTQYF
DNA: TGTGCCAGCAGTGCGGGGGAGACAGATACGCAGTATTTT

size: NA
V: TRBV11-2
D: NA
J: TRBJ2-2
CDR3: CASSFAQAGELFF
DNA: TGTGCCAGCAGCTTTGCACAGGCCGGGGAGCTGTTTTTT

size: many
V: TRBV30
D: NA
J: TRBJ2-3
CDR3: CAWNLRRIDTQYF
DNA: TGTGCCTGGAACCTCCGTCGGATAGATACGCAGTATTTT

size: NA
V: TRBV5-6
D: NA
J: TRBJ1-1
CDR3: CASSLGTRTVGAFF
DNA: TGTGCCAGCAGCTTGGGAACCCGGACAGTTGGAGCTTTCTTT

size: few
V: TRBV5-1
D: NA
J: TRBJ1-5
CDR3: CASSLASGLNTDTQHF
DNA: TGCGCCAGCAGCTTAGCTAGCGGACTTAACACAGATACGCAGCATTTT

size: NA
V: TRBV2
D: TRBD2
J: TRBJ2-5
CDR3: CASNPSGRKETPYF
DNA: TGTGCCAGCAATCCTAGCGGGAGAAAAGAGACCCCGTACTTC

size: many
V: TRBV12-3/TRBV12-4
D: NA
J: TRBJ2-3
CDR3: CASSQSYGTDTQYF
DNA: TGTGCCAGCAGCCAAAGCTATGGGACAGATACGCAGTATTTT

size: many
V: TRBV27
D: NA
J: TRBJ2-1
CDR3: CASSFQLPQDEQFF
DNA: TGTGCCAGCAGTTTCCAACTCCCCCAAGATGAGCAGTTCTTC

size: few
V: TRBV11-2
D: NA
J: TRBJ2-7
CDR3: CASSPKSVREQYF
DNA: TGTGCCAGCTCACCCAAAAGCGTCCGCGAGCAGTACTTC

size: many
V: TRBV7-2
D: NA
J: TRBJ1-6
CDR3: CASSLGGYNSPLHF
DNA: TGTGCCAGCAGCTTAGGCGGGTATAATTCACCCCTCCACTTT

size: NA
V: TRBV11-1
D: NA
J: TRBJ2-2
CDR3: CASSLSGFAGELFF
DNA: TGTGCCAGCAGCTTATCGGGGTTCGCCGGGGAGCTGTTTTTT